This T cell receptor beta chain was documented in a study of blood T cell repertoires in COVID-19. This clone was recorded once. Germline V lookup: CDR1 LNHDA, CDR2 SQIVND (reference sequence). J gave up 6 bases and V 5 bases, and 12 bases lay outside the gene matches. The CDR3 is 16 residues long. The assay was immunoSEQ multiplex PCR, and TCRdb's table has in-frame clones only and misses some. The sample contains approximately 53,000 clones, roughly 87% of which appear only once. The sample taken for sequencing was peripheral blood. This clonotype was obtained from a woman aged 80 or older with COVID-19, enrolled during active disease. The chain carries TRBV19 and TRBJ1-1; TRBD1 matches at 10 bases. As DNA, the CDR3 is TGTGCCAGTAGTCGCATTCCGGGACAGGGGTTATCTGAAGCTTTCTTT. It is translated as CASSRIPGQGLSEAFF.